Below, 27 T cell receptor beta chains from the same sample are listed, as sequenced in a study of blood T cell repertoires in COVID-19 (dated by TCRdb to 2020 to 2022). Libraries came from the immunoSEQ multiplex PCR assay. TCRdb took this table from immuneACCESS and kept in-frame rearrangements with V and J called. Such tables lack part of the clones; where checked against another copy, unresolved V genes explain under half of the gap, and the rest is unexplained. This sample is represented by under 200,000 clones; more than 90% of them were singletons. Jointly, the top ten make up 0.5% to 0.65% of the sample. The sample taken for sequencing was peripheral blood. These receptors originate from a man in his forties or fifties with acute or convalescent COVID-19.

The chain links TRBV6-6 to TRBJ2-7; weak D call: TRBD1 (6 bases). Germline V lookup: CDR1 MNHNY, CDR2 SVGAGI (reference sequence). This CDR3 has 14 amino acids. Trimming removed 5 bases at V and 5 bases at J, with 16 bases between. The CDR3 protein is CASSQQGSRNEQYF. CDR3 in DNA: TGTGCCAGCAGTCAACAGGGAAGTAGGAACGAGCAGTACTTC.

CDR3 protein: CASSPRSVADEQYV. The CDR3 DNA sequence: TGTGCCAGCAGCCCCCGATCGGTTGCGGACGAGCAGTACGTC. The chain carries TRBV28 and TRBJ2-7; D not resolved. V was trimmed by 6 bases and J by 5 bases, leaving 17 bases between them. The CDR3 has 14 amino acids. Germline V gene data show CDR1 as MDHEN and CDR2 as SYDVKM.

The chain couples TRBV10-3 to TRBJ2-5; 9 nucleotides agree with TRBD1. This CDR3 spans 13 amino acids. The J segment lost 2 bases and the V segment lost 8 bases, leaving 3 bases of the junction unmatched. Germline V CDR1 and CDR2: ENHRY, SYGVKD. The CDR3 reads CAIQGTGQETQYF. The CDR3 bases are TGTGCCATCCAAGGGACAGGGCAAGAGACCCAGTACTTC.

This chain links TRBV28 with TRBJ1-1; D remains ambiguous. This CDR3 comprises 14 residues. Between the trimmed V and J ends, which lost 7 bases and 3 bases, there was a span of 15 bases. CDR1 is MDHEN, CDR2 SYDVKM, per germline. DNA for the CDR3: TGTGCCAGCAACCGTTACAGTTTTGACACTGAAGCTTTCTTT. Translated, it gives CASNRYSFDTEAFF.

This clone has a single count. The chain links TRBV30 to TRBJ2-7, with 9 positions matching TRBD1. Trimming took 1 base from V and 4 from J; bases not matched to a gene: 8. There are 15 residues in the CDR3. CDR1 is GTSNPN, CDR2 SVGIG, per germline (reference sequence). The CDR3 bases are TGTGCCTGGAGTGATCCGGGACAGGGTTTATACGAGCAGTACGTC. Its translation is CAWSDPGQGLYEQYV.

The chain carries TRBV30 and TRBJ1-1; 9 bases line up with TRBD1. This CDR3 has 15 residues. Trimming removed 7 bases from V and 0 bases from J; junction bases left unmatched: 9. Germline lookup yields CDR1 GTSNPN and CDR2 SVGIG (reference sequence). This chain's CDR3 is CAYTPGQGLNTEAFF. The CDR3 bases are TGTGCCTATACCCCGGGACAGGGTTTGAACACTGAAGCTTTCTTT.

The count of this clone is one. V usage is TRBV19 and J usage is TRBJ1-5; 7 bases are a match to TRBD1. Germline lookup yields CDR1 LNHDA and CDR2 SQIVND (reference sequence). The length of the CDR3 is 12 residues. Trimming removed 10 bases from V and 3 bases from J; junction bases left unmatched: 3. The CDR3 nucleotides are TGTGCCACGACAGGGCCCAATCAGCCCCAGCATTTT. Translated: CATTGPNQPQHF.

The CDR3: CASSVVAGRGDTQYF. The CDR3 nucleotides read TGTGCCAGCAGCGTAGTGGCGGGCCGGGGAGATACGCAGTATTTT. The gene calls are TRBV9 and TRBJ2-3; the D gene is possibly TRBD2 (5 bases). This CDR3 is built from 15 residues. V lost 0 bases to trimming and J lost 5 bases, with 13 bases between them. The V gene's germline CDR1 is SGDLS and CDR2 YYNGEE.

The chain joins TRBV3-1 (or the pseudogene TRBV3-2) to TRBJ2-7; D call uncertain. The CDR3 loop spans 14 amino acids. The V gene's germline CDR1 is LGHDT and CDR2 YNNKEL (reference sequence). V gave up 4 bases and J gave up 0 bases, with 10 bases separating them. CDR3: CASSPPLSSYEQYV. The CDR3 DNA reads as TGTGCCAGCAGCCCTCCCCTCAGCTCCTACGAGCAGTACGTC.

The CDR3 bases are TGCAGCGGCCGGGACACATACACTGAAGCTTTCTTT. It encodes CSGRDTYTEAFF. The J gene is TRBJ1-1, the V gene TRBV29-1; the D gene is possibly TRBD1 (6 bases). The ends were cut back, 7 bases at V and 3 bases at J, with 12 bases in the middle. Germline loops: CDR1 SQVTM, CDR2 ANQGSEA. This CDR3 is built from 12 residues.

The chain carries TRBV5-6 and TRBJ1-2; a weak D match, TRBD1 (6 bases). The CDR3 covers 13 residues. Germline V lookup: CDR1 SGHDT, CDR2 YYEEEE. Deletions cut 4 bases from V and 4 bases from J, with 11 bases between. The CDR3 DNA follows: TGTGCCAGCAGCCCTTGGGGGCCCTATGGCTACACCTTC. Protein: CASSPWGPYGYTF.

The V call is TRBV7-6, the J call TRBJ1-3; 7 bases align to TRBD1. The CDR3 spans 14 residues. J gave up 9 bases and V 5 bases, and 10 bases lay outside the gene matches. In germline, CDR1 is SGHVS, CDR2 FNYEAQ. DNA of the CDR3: TGTGCCAGCAGCGAAACGACAGGGTTCGCCACCATATATTTT. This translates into CASSETTGFATIYF.

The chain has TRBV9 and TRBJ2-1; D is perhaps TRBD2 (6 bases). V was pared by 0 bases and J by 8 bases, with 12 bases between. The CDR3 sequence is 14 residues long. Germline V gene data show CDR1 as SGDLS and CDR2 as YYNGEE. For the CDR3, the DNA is TGTGCCAGCAGCGTAGACGGGAGACGAGATGAGCAGTTCTTC. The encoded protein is CASSVDGRRDEQFF.

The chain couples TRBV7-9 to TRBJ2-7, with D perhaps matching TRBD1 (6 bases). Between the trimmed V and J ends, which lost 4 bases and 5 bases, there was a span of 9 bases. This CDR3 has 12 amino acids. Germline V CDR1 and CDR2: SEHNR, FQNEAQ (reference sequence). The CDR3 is CASSSDSHEQYF. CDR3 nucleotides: TGTGCCAGCAGCTCGGACAGTCACGAGCAGTACTTC.

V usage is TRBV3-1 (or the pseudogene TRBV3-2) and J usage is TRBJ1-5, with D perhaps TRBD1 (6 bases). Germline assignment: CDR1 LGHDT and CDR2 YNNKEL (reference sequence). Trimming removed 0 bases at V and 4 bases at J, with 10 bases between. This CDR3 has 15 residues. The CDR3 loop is CASSQERGNNQPQHF. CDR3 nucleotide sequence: TGTGCCAGCAGCCAAGAAAGGGGGAATAATCAGCCCCAGCATTTT.

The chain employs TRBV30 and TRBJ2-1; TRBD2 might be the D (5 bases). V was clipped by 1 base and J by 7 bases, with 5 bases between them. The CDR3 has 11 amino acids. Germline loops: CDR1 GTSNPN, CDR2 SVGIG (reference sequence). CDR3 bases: TGTGCCTGGAGTGGGGAGAATGAGCAGTTCTTC. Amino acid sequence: CAWSGENEQFF.

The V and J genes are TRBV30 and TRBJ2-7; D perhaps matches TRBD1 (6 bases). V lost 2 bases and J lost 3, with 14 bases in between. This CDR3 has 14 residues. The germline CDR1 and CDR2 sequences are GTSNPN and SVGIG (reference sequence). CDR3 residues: CAWSSTWTVYEQYF. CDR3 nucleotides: TGTGCCTGGAGTTCTACATGGACAGTCTACGAGCAGTACTTC.

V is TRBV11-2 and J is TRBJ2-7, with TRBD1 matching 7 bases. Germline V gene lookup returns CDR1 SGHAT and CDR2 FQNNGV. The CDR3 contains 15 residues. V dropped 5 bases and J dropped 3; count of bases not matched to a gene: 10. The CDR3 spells CASSPGRDRLYEQYF. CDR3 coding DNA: TGTGCCAGCAGCCCAGGCAGGGACAGACTCTACGAGCAGTACTTC.

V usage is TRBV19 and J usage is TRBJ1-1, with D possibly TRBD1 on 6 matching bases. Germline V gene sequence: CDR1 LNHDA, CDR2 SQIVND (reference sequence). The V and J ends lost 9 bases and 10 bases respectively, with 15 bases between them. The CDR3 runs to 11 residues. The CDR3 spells CASVQGRGAFF. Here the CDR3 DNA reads TGTGCCAGCGTACAGGGAAGGGGAGCTTTCTTT.

The CDR3 DNA follows: TGTGCCAGCACCTGGGGGGATTTCTCCTACAATGAGCAGTTCTTC. It is translated as CASTWGDFSYNEQFF. V is TRBV5-6 and J is TRBJ2-1; the D gene is possibly TRBD2 (6 bases). The CDR3 runs to 15 residues. CDR1 SGHDT and CDR2 YYEEEE come from the germline V gene. V was cut by 6 bases and J by 0 bases, with 13 bases left in between.

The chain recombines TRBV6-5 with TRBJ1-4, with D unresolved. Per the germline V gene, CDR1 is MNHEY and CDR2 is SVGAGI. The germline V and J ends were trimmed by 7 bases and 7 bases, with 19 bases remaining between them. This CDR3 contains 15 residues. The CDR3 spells CASKRTLSGGEKLFF. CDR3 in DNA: TGTGCCAGCAAAAGAACCCTCAGTGGAGGTGAAAAACTGTTTTTT.

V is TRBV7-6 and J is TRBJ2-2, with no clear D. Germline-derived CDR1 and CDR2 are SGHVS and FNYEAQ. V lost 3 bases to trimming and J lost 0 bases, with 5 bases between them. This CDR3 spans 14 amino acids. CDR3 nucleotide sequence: TGTGCCAGCAGCTTGAACACGAACACCGGGGAGCTGTTTTTT. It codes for CASSLNTNTGELFF. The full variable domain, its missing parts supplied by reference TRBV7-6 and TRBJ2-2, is GAGVSQSPRYKVTKRGQDVALRCDPISGHVSLYWYRQALGQGPEFLTYFNYEAQQDKSGLPNDRFSAERPEGSISTLTIQRTEQRDSAMYRCASSLNTNTGELFFGEGSRLTVL.

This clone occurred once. CDR3 nucleotide sequence: TGTGCCAGCAGTGAAGGGTTTGGGGCGGGAGCTGAGGAGACCCAGTACTTC. Amino acids: CASSEGFGAGAEETQYF. The rearrangement links TRBV2 to TRBJ2-5; 7 bases line up with TRBD2. This CDR3 has 17 amino acids. V shed 1 base, J shed 5 bases, and the junction held 13 bases outside the gene matches. Germline CDR1 is SNHLY and CDR2 is FYNNEI.

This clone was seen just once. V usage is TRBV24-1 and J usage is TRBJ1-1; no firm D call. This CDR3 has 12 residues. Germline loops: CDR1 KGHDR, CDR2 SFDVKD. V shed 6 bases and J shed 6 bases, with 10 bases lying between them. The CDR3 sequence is CATSTMGSEAFF. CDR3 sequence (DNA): TGTGCCACCAGTACGATGGGCTCTGAAGCTTTCTTT.

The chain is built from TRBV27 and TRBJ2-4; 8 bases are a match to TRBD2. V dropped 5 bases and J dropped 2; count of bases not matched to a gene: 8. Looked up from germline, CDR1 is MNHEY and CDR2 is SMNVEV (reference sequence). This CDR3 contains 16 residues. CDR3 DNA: TGTGCCAGCAGTCCAATAGCGGGGTGGACCAAAAACATTCAGTACTTC. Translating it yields CASSPIAGWTKNIQYF.

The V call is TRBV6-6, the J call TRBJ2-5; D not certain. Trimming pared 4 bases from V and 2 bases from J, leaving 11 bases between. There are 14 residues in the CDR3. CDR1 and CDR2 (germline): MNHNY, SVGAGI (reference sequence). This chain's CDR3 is CASSFLTKQETQYF. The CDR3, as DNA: TGTGCCAGCAGTTTTCTGACAAAACAAGAGACCCAGTACTTC.

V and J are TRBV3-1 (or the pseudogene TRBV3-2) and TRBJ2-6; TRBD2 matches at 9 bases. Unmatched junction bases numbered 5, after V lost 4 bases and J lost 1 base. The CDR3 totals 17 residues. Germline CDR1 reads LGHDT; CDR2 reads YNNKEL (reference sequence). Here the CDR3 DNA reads TGTGCCAGCAGCCTTAGCGGGAGTCGGTCTGGGGCCAACGTCCTGACTTTC. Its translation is CASSLSGSRSGANVLTF.